This is a list of T cell receptor beta chains from one sample in a study of CD8 T cells in ankylosing spondylitis. TCRdb used MiXCR to reprocess the 5' RACE reads, holding one entry per CDR3 protein. The sample has 150,000 or so distinct CDR3 sequences; around a tenth are singletons. The sample taken for sequencing was blood, either unsorted or a sorted T cell fraction (not recorded which). The receptors stem from a male donor with ankylosing spondylitis or in good health (not recorded which). The CDR3 runs from the conserved cysteine through the conserved F or W. Fields, in order: J gene, V gene, D gene, clone size, CDR3 protein, CDR3 DNA. D genes are given only for firm matches. Size is stated for part of the rows, as once, few or many counts, or as a class when the clone is expanded.

J: TRBJ2-5
V: TRBV5-4
D: -
size: -
CDR3: CASSLEGHVETQYF
DNA: TGTGCCAGCAGCTTGGAGGGGCACGTGGAGACCCAGTACTTC

J: TRBJ2-3
V: TRBV7-6
D: -
size: many
CDR3: CASSSGGRVTDTQYF
DNA: TGTGCCAGCAGCTCAGGGGGGAGGGTAACAGATACGCAGTATTTT

J: TRBJ2-3
V: TRBV6-5
D: -
size: many
CDR3: CASSYSVDREADTQYF
DNA: TGTGCCAGCAGTTACTCGGTGGACAGAGAGGCAGATACGCAGTATTTT

J: TRBJ1-6
V: TRBV5-1
D: -
size: many
CDR3: CASSLDGRPNSPLHF
DNA: TGCGCCAGCAGCTTGGATGGACGGCCAAATTCACCCCTCCACTTT

J: TRBJ2-5
V: TRBV5-1
D: -
size: many
CDR3: CASSLDPIQETQYF
DNA: TGCGCCAGCAGCTTGGATCCTATCCAAGAGACCCAGTACTTC

J: TRBJ2-3
V: TRBV24-1
D: TRBD2
size: many
CDR3: CATSGALGTTTDTQYF
DNA: TGTGCCACCAGTGGGGCCCTCGGGACTACCACAGATACGCAGTATTTT

J: TRBJ2-3
V: TRBV6-6
D: -
size: many
CDR3: CASSVLPVDTQYF
DNA: TGTGCCAGCAGTGTGCTCCCGGTGGATACGCAGTATTTT

J: TRBJ1-6
V: TRBV6-1
D: -
size: few
CDR3: CASREGDYNSPLHF
DNA: TGTGCCAGCAGAGAGGGCGATTATAATTCACCCCTCCACTTT

J: TRBJ1-5
V: TRBV7-9
D: -
size: few
CDR3: CASSLDGLNQPQHF
DNA: TGTGCCAGCAGCTTAGACGGTCTCAATCAGCCCCAGCATTTT

J: TRBJ1-2
V: TRBV20-1
D: -
size: few
CDR3: CSASAGGYGYTF
DNA: TGCAGTGCTAGTGCCGGGGGGTATGGCTACACCTTC

J: TRBJ1-2
V: TRBV12-3/TRBV12-4
D: -
size: many
CDR3: CASSLSQGDRGYTF
DNA: TGTGCCAGCAGTTTAAGTCAGGGTGATCGGGGCTACACCTTC

J: TRBJ1-1
V: TRBV29-1
D: TRBD1
size: many
CDR3: CSVVWNKWGTGRLNTEAFF
DNA: TGCAGCGTTGTATGGAACAAGTGGGGGACAGGGCGTCTGAACACTGAAGCTTTCTTT

J: TRBJ2-7
V: TRBV6-1
D: -
size: -
CDR3: CASTGSGLPTEQYF
DNA: TGTGCCAGCACTGGCTCGGGGCTGCCGACTGAGCAGTACTTC

J: TRBJ2-3
V: TRBV5-1
D: -
size: many
CDR3: CASSLEGGISTDTQYF
DNA: TGCGCCAGCAGCTTGGAGGGCGGGATTAGCACAGATACGCAGTATTTT

J: TRBJ2-7
V: TRBV11-2
D: TRBD2
size: few
CDR3: CASSSREGQYF
DNA: TGTGCCAGCAGCTCCCGGGAGGGGCAGTACTTC

J: TRBJ2-5
V: TRBV5-6
D: TRBD2
size: -
CDR3: CASSTVKGLAGRQETQYF
DNA: TGTGCCAGCAGCACTGTAAAGGGACTAGCGGGAAGGCAAGAGACCCAGTACTTC

J: TRBJ2-3
V: TRBV4-1
D: TRBD2
size: many
CDR3: CASSQVLAGVGLRYF
DNA: TGCGCCAGCAGCCAAGTTTTAGCGGGAGTTGGCCTCCGGTATTTT

J: TRBJ1-6
V: TRBV5-1
D: -
size: many
CDR3: CASSFTWTDGNSPLHF
DNA: TGCGCCAGCAGCTTTACGTGGACCGACGGGAATTCACCCCTCCACTTT

J: TRBJ1-2
V: TRBV7-8
D: -
size: few
CDR3: CASSLGNRISNYGYTF
DNA: TGTGCCAGCAGCTTAGGAAACAGGATTTCTAACTATGGCTACACCTTC

J: TRBJ2-7
V: TRBV20-1
D: TRBD2
size: few
CDR3: CSATIAGNSYEQYF
DNA: TGCAGTGCTACCATAGCGGGAAACTCCTACGAGCAGTACTTC

J: TRBJ2-1
V: TRBV24-1
D: TRBD1
size: many
CDR3: CATSPSGTGLINEQFF
DNA: TGTGCCACCAGTCCTTCCGGGACAGGGCTCATCAATGAGCAGTTCTTC

J: TRBJ2-5
V: TRBV29-1
D: TRBD2
size: many
CDR3: CSVDRSGGGETQYF
DNA: TGCAGCGTTGACCGGAGCGGGGGGGGAGAGACCCAGTACTTC